The 32 T cell receptor beta chains below all came from one sample that was sequenced in a study of blood T cell repertoires in COVID-19. The assay was immunoSEQ multiplex PCR, and TCRdb's table has in-frame clones only and misses some. Found here are 300,000 to 350,000 clones, more than 70% of them singletons; the top ten hold 7.3%. Sample: peripheral blood. The source of these receptors is a woman in her seventies with COVID-19, enrolled during active disease.

On this clone: Additional DNA sequences in this sample encode the identical CDR3. The chain employs TRBV29-1 and TRBJ1-1; the D gene is possibly TRBD1 (6 bases). This CDR3 is 12 amino acids long. The V gene lost 3 bases and the J gene lost 5 bases, with 10 bases spanning the gap. CDR1 SQVTM and CDR2 ANQGSEA come from the germline V gene. The CDR3: CSVDRGGTEAFF. Written as DNA, the CDR3 is TGCAGCGTTGATAGGGGGGGAACTGAAGCTTTCTTT.

Here the CDR3 DNA reads TGTGCCACAGAGACAGGCTCCTACGAGCAGTACTTC. It translates to CATETGSYEQYF. The rearrangement links TRBV6-6 to TRBJ2-7, with D perhaps TRBD1 (6 bases). The CDR3 is 12 amino acids. Looked up from germline, CDR1 is MNHNY and CDR2 is SVGAGI (reference sequence). The V end lost 10 bases, the J end lost 0 bases, and 10 bases lay between the germline ends.

The chain is built from TRBV28 and TRBJ2-7, with D possibly TRBD1 on 6 matching bases. This CDR3 contains 15 residues. Germline-derived CDR1 and CDR2 are MDHEN and SYDVKM. Trimming cost V 1 base and J 3 bases, with 13 bases left between them. The CDR3 DNA reads TGTGCCAGCAGTTTATTCCAACAGGGTCTCTACGAGCAGTACTTC. It specifies CASSLFQQGLYEQYF.

This rearrangement joins TRBV18 to TRBJ1-3; 7 bases align to TRBD1. Germline V gene data show CDR1 as KGHSH and CDR2 as LQKENI. This CDR3 spans 16 amino acids. J lost 4 bases, V lost 3 bases, and 9 bases had no gene match. CDR3 bases: TGTGCCAGCTCACCCCAAGGGACAGCGCAAGGAAACACCATATATTTT. It yields the protein CASSPQGTAQGNTIYF.

This clone was seen a handful of times. This chain connects TRBV5-6 to TRBJ1-6, with 7 nucleotides matching TRBD1. V trimming: 1 base; J trimming: 6 bases; junction bases outside the gene matches: 4. The CDR3 has 15 amino acids. The germline V gene encodes CDR1 SGHDT and CDR2 YYEEEE. CDR3 protein: CASSLRGGGNSPLHF. CDR3 bases: TGTGCCAGCAGCTTGAGAGGGGGCGGTAATTCACCCCTCCACTTT.

The CDR3 region has the DNA TGTGCCAGCAGTGAATTTAGGAACAGGGGTGCGGGTGAGCAGTTCTTC. This translates into CASSEFRNRGAGEQFF. This sequence joins TRBV6-1 and TRBJ2-1, with TRBD1 matching 7 bases. The CDR3 length is 16 residues. Germline V gene sequence: CDR1 MNHNS, CDR2 SASEGT. V lost 2 bases, J lost 9 bases, and 13 bases stayed unmatched.

The chain carries TRBV28 and TRBJ2-3, with D perhaps matching TRBD1 (6 bases). Trimming removed 6 bases from V and 2 bases from J, with 18 bases in between. Looked up from germline, CDR1 is MDHEN and CDR2 is SYDVKM. CDR3 length: 16 amino acids. CDR3 protein: CASRLQGPSNTDTQYF. CDR3 DNA: TGTGCCAGCAGGCTACAGGGTCCTTCAAACACAGATACGCAGTATTTT. Variable domain in full (rest from reference TRBV28 and TRBJ2-3): DVKVTQSSRYLVKRTGEKVFLECVQDMDHENMFWYRQDPGLGLRLIYFSYDVKMKEKGDIPEGYSVSREKKERFSLILESASTNQTSMYLCASRLQGPSNTDTQYFGPGTRLTVL.

J is TRBJ1-6 and V is TRBV5-1; D gene unclear. Germline CDR1 SGHRS, CDR2 YFSETQ. CDR3 length: 14 amino acids. Trimming stripped 0 bases from V and 9 bases from J, with 10 bases between. The CDR3 region has the DNA TGCGCCAGCAGCTTGGGGGCGGAGGGTTCACCCCTCCACTTT. It specifies CASSLGAEGSPLHF.

J is TRBJ1-4 and V is TRBV28; TRBD1 aligns across 10 bases. This CDR3 is 14 amino acids long. Germline V CDR1 and CDR2: MDHEN, SYDVKM. With 4 bases clipped from V and 8 bases from J, the junction kept 4 bases outside the gene matches. The CDR3: CASSSTGGREKLFF. DNA of the CDR3: TGTGCCAGCAGTTCGACAGGGGGCCGGGAAAAACTGTTTTTT.

This clone was observed once. The chain couples TRBV5-1 to TRBJ2-7; 8 bases align to TRBD2. This CDR3 is 17 amino acids long. After removal of 4 bases from V and 4 bases from J, the junction contained 16 bases not matched to a gene. Germline V gives CDR1 SGHRS, CDR2 YFSETQ. The CDR3 protein is CASSTSVSGGGTYEQYF. Written as DNA, the CDR3 is TGCGCCAGCAGCACGTCCGTCTCGGGCGGGGGGACATACGAGCAGTACTTC.

V usage is TRBV10-3 and J usage is TRBJ1-3; tentative D call: TRBD1 (6 bases). In germline, CDR1 is ENHRY, CDR2 SYGVKD. This CDR3 has 15 amino acids. V was pared by 0 bases and J by 4 bases, with 10 bases between. CDR3: CAISESTGRGNTIYF. The CDR3 DNA sequence: TGTGCCATCAGTGAGTCGACAGGACGGGGAAACACCATATATTTT.

This chain joins TRBV2 and TRBJ2-2; tentative D call: TRBD1 (7 bases). V was clipped by 7 bases and J by 2 bases, with 14 bases between them. Germline V gene sequence: CDR1 SNHLY, CDR2 FYNNEI. The CDR3 is 15 amino acids. CDR3 nucleotide sequence: TGTGCCAGCATGTCAGGGGGGATAAACACCGGGGAGCTGTTTTTT. Translating gives CASMSGGINTGELFF. The full variable domain, its missing parts supplied by reference TRBV2 and TRBJ2-2, is EPEVTQTPSHQVTQMGQEVILRCVPISNHLYFYWYRQILGQKVEFLVSFYNNEISEKSEIFDDQFSVERPDGSNFTLKIRSTKLEDSAMYFCASMSGGINTGELFFGEGSRLTVL.

This rearrangement joins TRBV7-2 to TRBJ1-2, with D possibly matching TRBD1 (5 bases). This CDR3 comprises 13 residues. In germline, CDR1 is SGHTA, CDR2 FQGNSA. Trimming took 6 bases from V and 6 from J, leaving 14 bases between them. In nucleotides, the CDR3 is TGTGCCAGCAGACGATCAGGGCCACATGGCTACACCTTC. As protein: CASRRSGPHGYTF.

The chain links TRBV7-2 to TRBJ2-1, with TRBD2 matching over 10 bases. The CDR3 runs to 13 residues. Germline V gives CDR1 SGHTA, CDR2 FQGNSA. Trimming at V came to 5 bases and at J to 8 bases, leaving 3 bases not matched to a gene. CDR3: CASSQRGGDEQFF. Here the CDR3 DNA reads TGTGCCAGCAGCCAGCGGGGGGGAGATGAGCAGTTCTTC.

The chain employs TRBV5-1 and TRBJ2-7, with TRBD1 matching over 7 bases. The CDR3 is 14 amino acids. V trimming: 4 bases; J trimming: 2 bases; junction bases outside the gene matches: 6. The germline V gene has CDR1 SGHRS and CDR2 YFSETQ. This CDR3 reads CASSLKQGPYEQYF. The DNA for the CDR3 is TGCGCCAGCAGCCTAAAACAGGGGCCCTACGAGCAGTACTTC.

The chain couples TRBV4-1 to TRBJ2-1; D is uncertain. The CDR3 runs 15 residues. Trimming removed 4 bases from V and 0 bases from J, with 10 bases in between. Germline values: CDR1 MGHRA, CDR2 YSYEKL. CDR3 DNA: TGCGCCAGCAGCCCATCCCCGGTCTCCTACAATGAGCAGTTCTTC. It codes for CASSPSPVSYNEQFF.

The chain is built from TRBV2 and TRBJ1-1; no definite D call. This CDR3 has 15 residues. Trimming shortened V by 1 base and J by 1 base, and 10 bases separated the two germline ends. Germline loops: CDR1 SNHLY, CDR2 FYNNEI. The CDR3 protein is CASSEGRPGNTEAFF. CDR3 DNA: TGTGCCAGCAGTGAAGGTAGACCAGGGAACACTGAAGCTTTCTTT. The full variable domain, completed using reference TRBV2 and TRBJ1-1, is EPEVTQTPSHQVTQMGQEVILRCVPISNHLYFYWYRQILGQKVEFLVSFYNNEISEKSEIFDDQFSVERPDGSNFTLKIRSTKLEDSAMYFCASSEGRPGNTEAFFGQGTRLTVV.

The rearrangement uses TRBV19 and TRBJ1-6; D is uncertain. Trimming cost V 5 bases and J 3 bases, with 8 bases left between them. The CDR3 consists of 14 residues. Germline V gene sequence: CDR1 LNHDA, CDR2 SQIVND (reference sequence). CDR3 in amino acids: CASSRTGYNSPLHF. The CDR3 DNA reads TGTGCCAGTAGTCGCACGGGCTATAATTCACCCCTCCACTTT.

This sequence joins TRBV7-2 and TRBJ2-7; 8 bases are shared with TRBD1. Germline CDR1 SGHTA, CDR2 FQGNSA. The J segment lost 4 bases and the V segment lost 4 bases, leaving 6 bases of the junction unmatched. The CDR3 totals 14 residues. CDR3 nucleotides: TGTGCCAGCAGCTCAGGACAGGGTGAATACGAGCAGTACTTC. It yields the protein CASSSGQGEYEQYF.

Remarks on this clone: This specimen includes other DNA sequences encoding the same CDR3. This sequence joins TRBV12-3 or TRBV12-4 and TRBJ2-5; D not resolved. Trimming removed 3 bases from V and 4 bases from J, with 3 bases in between. The CDR3 is 11 residues long. The CDR3 nucleotides read TGTGCCAGCAGTTTCGGAGAGACCCAGTACTTC. Translation gives CASSFGETQYF.

CDR3 region: CATSDLLANSDTQYF. As DNA, the CDR3 is TGTGCCACCAGTGATTTACTAGCGAACTCAGATACGCAGTATTTT. The gene calls are TRBV24-1 and TRBJ2-3; 7 bases agree with TRBD2. There are 15 residues in the CDR3. Germline lookup yields CDR1 KGHDR and CDR2 SFDVKD. The V gene end was trimmed by 1 base and the J gene end by 4 bases; junction bases not matched to a gene: 4.

The rearrangement uses TRBV9 and TRBJ2-2; 7 nucleotides line up with TRBD2. CDR3 length equals 14 residues. Looked up from germline, CDR1 is SGDLS and CDR2 is YYNGEE. The J segment lost 5 bases and the V segment lost 6 bases, leaving 7 bases of the junction unmatched. The CDR3 DNA sequence: TGTGCCAGCACCCCGGGGGGTTGGACCGGGGAGCTGTTTTTT. Encoded protein: CASTPGGWTGELFF.

CDR3 DNA sequence: TGTGCCACAGGGGGCAGTGAGGCCACTGAAGCTTTCTTT. Translated, it gives CATGGSEATEAFF. The rearrangement uses TRBV12-3 or TRBV12-4 and TRBJ1-1; TRBD1 matches at 8 bases. V lost 10 bases, J lost 4 bases, and 8 bases stayed unmatched. This CDR3 is built from 13 residues.

The chain combines TRBV7-9 with TRBJ2-2, with 10 bases that match TRBD2. Trimming removed 4 bases from V and 5 bases from J; junction bases left unmatched: 7. Germline lookup yields CDR1 SEHNR and CDR2 FQNEAQ (reference sequence). This CDR3 spans 16 amino acids. The CDR3 region is CASSSRSGGATGELFF. The CDR3 coding sequence is TGTGCCAGCAGCTCCCGGAGCGGGGGGGCAACCGGGGAGCTGTTTTTT.

This sequence joins TRBV19 and TRBJ1-6, with a tentative D call TRBD1 (5 bases). The CDR3 spans 14 residues. Looked up from germline, CDR1 is LNHDA and CDR2 is SQIVND (reference sequence). V shed 1 base and J shed 8 bases, with 9 bases lying between them. CDR3 region: CASSIGWGDSPLHF. The CDR3 DNA sequence: TGTGCCAGTAGTATAGGATGGGGGGATTCACCCCTCCACTTT.

The V call is TRBV3-1 (or the pseudogene TRBV3-2), the J call TRBJ2-1, with D perhaps matching TRBD1 (5 bases). V was clipped by 3 bases and J by 0 bases, with 12 bases between them. Germline CDR1 and CDR2: LGHDT and YNNKEL (reference sequence). The CDR3 sequence is 16 residues long. The CDR3 DNA is TGTGCCAGCAGCCAGGGGATTCAGGGCTCCTACAATGAGCAGTTCTTC. This translates into CASSQGIQGSYNEQFF.

This chain links TRBV12-2 with TRBJ2-5; no check of the table's D call, TRBD2, against the DNA was made. TRBV12-2 is tagged as a pseudogene. The CDR3 loop spans 14 amino acids. The CDR3 here is CASRLARWRETQYF. The CDR3 DNA sequence: TGTGCAAGTCGCTTAGCACGATGGCGGGAGACCCAGTACTTC.

The chain uses TRBV19 and TRBJ1-1; 11 nucleotides align to TRBD1. Germline lookup yields CDR1 LNHDA and CDR2 SQIVND (reference sequence). CDR3 length: 15 residues. V lost 6 bases, J lost 4 bases, and 7 bases stayed unmatched. The CDR3: CASSRTGGGGTEAFF. The CDR3 DNA reads TGTGCCAGTAGCCGGACAGGGGGCGGGGGCACTGAAGCTTTCTTT.

The rearrangement uses TRBV28 and TRBJ2-2, with 7 bases aligning to TRBD2. CDR1 and CDR2 (germline): MDHEN, SYDVKM. The CDR3 consists of 13 residues. Trimming took 7 bases from V and 7 from J; bases not matched to a gene: 6. Written as DNA, the CDR3 is TGTGCCAGCAAATCCGGGAGGAGCGGGGAGCTGTTTTTT. Amino acids: CASKSGRSGELFF.

The chain uses TRBV10-2 and TRBJ1-5; weak D call: TRBD1 (6 bases). Looked up from germline, CDR1 is WSHSY and CDR2 is SAAADI. This CDR3 has 14 amino acids. V was pared by 3 bases and J by 6 bases, with 12 bases between. Here the CDR3 DNA reads TGCGCCAGCAGTGATCAGGGGTCCCTTCAGCCCCAGCATTTT. Translating it yields CASSDQGSLQPQHF.

V usage is TRBV28 and J usage is TRBJ2-1, with a weak D call TRBD1 (6 bases). V lost 3 bases to trimming and J lost 4 bases, with 13 bases between them. This CDR3 contains 15 residues. Per the germline V gene, CDR1 is MDHEN and CDR2 is SYDVKM. The CDR3 DNA sequence: TGTGCCAGCAGTTTGAGGGGGTGGGGTTACAATGAGCAGTTCTTC. It translates to CASSLRGWGYNEQFF.

The chain carries TRBV2 and TRBJ1-1, with 11 bases fitting TRBD1. The junction had 8 bases not matched to a gene; V was cut back by 3 bases and J by 11 bases. This CDR3 comprises 14 residues. Germline V gene sequence: CDR1 SNHLY, CDR2 FYNNEI. The CDR3 reads CASSEGQGGSRAFF. In DNA form, the CDR3 reads TGTGCCAGCAGTGAGGGACAGGGGGGATCAAGGGCTTTCTTT.